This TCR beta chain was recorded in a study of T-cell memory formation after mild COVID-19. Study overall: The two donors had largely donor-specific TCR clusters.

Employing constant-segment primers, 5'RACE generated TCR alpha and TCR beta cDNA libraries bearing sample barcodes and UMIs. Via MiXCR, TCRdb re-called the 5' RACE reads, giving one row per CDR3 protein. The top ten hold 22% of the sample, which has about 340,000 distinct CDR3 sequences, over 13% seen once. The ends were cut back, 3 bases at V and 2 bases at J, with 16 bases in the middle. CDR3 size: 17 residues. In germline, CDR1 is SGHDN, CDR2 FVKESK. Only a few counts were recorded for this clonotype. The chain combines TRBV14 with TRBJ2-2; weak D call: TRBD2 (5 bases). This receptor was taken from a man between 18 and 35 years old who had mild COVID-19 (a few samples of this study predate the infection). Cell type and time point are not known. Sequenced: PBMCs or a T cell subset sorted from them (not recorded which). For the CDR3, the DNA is TGTGCCAGCAGCCACGCTACGTACCGGGGAAACACCGGGGAGCTGTTTTTT. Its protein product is CASSHATYRGNTGELFF.